This TCR beta chain stems from a study of T cell responses to AZD1222 COVID-19 vaccine. Study in general: Samples with a second dose at about 4 or about 12 weeks were pooled together.

Sequencing used immunoSEQ multiplex PCR; TCRdb keeps in-frame clones, though not all of them. The data contain some 110,000 clones, about 80% of them singletons. Germline V gives CDR1 MDHEN, CDR2 SYDVKM. CDR3 length: 14 residues. The V and J ends lost 1 base and 3 bases respectively, with 7 bases between them. Study findings and constraints: A reported finding is that nearly half of spike-specific TCRs target unmutated variant regions. Researchers report vaccine-associated CD4 TCRs spanning spike, with dominance at 160-218 and 743-854. Once two AZD1222 doses were given, Spike-specific TCR breadth and depth went up.

This clone was seen a few times. Its cognate antigen is unknown. The specimen comprised peripheral blood, sampled on day 0 of AZD1222 vaccination. The chain links TRBV28 to TRBJ1-5; possibly TRBD1 for D (5 bases). This clonotype was sampled from an adult in good health. CDR3 sequence (DNA): TGTGCCAGCAGTTTATCAGGGTACAATCAGCCCCAGCATTTT. Encoded protein: CASSLSGYNQPQHF.